This is a list of T cell receptor beta chains from one sample in a study of blood T cell repertoires in COVID-19. Sequencing was performed with immunoSEQ multiplex PCR; in TCRdb, only in-frame clones are kept and a portion is missing. Of over 200,000 clones in the sample, over 80% were seen once. Sequencing used peripheral blood. The receptors stem from a woman in her thirties with COVID-19, enrolled during active disease. The conserved cysteine and the conserved F or W are not part of the CDR3 here. Clone size appears in some rows only: once, few, many, or a class for an expanded clone.

cdr3_aa,j_call,clone_size,v_call
ATSRGLAGGDDEQY,TRBJ2-7,once,TRBV15
ASSPSSGTYNEQF,TRBJ2-1,NA,TRBV7-3
ASSFSLQVSNQPQH,TRBJ1-5,NA,TRBV6-6
ASSLPEGDTKNTEAF,TRBJ1-1,NA,TRBV7-9
ASSLVQGASDTQY,TRBJ2-3,NA,TRBV7-9
ASSPTTNTGELF,TRBJ2-2,NA,TRBV6-1
ASSRITSGSSYEQY,TRBJ2-7,NA,TRBV5-1
ASSHWTGGSYT,TRBJ1-2,few,TRBV5-6
ASSYSIGTGYEQY,TRBJ2-7,NA,TRBV6-5
AIRETSISGNTIY,TRBJ1-3,few,TRBV10-3
ATSDLDRDTGELF,TRBJ2-2,NA,TRBV24-1
ASSFGTSASYNEQF,TRBJ2-1,NA,TRBV5-1
ASSTTITGQGWDEQY,TRBJ2-7,NA,TRBV2
ASSQAPGGSTEAF,TRBJ1-1,NA,TRBV4-3
ASSLSQNEKLF,TRBJ1-4,NA,TRBV12-3/TRBV12-4
ASSPVAFGTDTQY,TRBJ2-3,NA,TRBV18
ASSLYQTGVNTEAF,TRBJ1-1,NA,TRBV4-1
ASSLEASGNQPQH,TRBJ1-5,NA,TRBV27
AWRSPVAYEQY,TRBJ2-7,NA,TRBV30
ATSRGYRAATNEKLF,TRBJ1-4,NA,TRBV15
ASSLSGTRLVRETQY,TRBJ2-5,NA,TRBV11-2
ASSFRQGALQETQY,TRBJ2-5,NA,TRBV7-9
ASSQGRARASTGELF,TRBJ2-2,NA,TRBV3-1/TRBV3-2
ASGLVPVGLAKNIQY,TRBJ2-4,NA,TRBV12-5
ASTLMDRGGFYEQY,TRBJ2-7,NA,TRBV28
ASSVTREPTNTGELF,TRBJ2-2,NA,TRBV9
ASSVQGFNEQF,TRBJ2-1,NA,TRBV9
ASSHPAGLYTEAF,TRBJ1-1,NA,TRBV14
ASSFSGTPYNSPLH,TRBJ1-6,NA,TRBV5-6
SVVTGRYTEAF,TRBJ1-1,NA,TRBV29-1
ASRGGQSNTEAF,TRBJ1-1,NA,TRBV6-5